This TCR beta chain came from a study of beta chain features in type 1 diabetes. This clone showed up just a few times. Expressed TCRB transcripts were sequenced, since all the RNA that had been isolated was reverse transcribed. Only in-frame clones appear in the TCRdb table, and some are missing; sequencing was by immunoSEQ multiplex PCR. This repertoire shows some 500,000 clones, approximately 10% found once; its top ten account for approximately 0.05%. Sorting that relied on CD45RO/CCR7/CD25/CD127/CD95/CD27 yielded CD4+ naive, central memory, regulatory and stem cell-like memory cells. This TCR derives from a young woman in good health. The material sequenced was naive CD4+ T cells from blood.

In DNA form, the CDR3 reads TGTGCCAGCAGCCCCCCCCGGGCGCAAGAGACCCAGTACTTC. Protein product: CASSPPRAQETQYF. This chain links TRBV7-8 with TRBJ2-5; D ambiguous. In germline, CDR1 is SGHVS, CDR2 FQNEAQ. This CDR3 region has 14 residues. Trimming shortened V by 5 bases and J by 2 bases, and 12 bases separated the two germline ends.